This TCR beta chain derives from a study of cytomegalovirus exposure and HLA in healthy donors. Findings and caveats of the study: According to a subsequent analysis, TCR clusters identified in the first cohort showed a tendency to co-occur across the approximately 120 validation repertoires.

Comment on this clone: Antigen unknown.

The table came from immunoSEQ multiplex PCR; TCRdb's copy has only in-frame clones and leaves some out. The data contain 150,000 or so clones, about 91% of them singletons. CDR1 and CDR2 from the germline V gene are MNHNY and SVGAGI (reference sequence). The CDR3 is 16 residues long. V was pared by 5 bases and J by 9 bases, with 25 bases between. The source material was PBMCs. The sequence derives from a woman aged 18-29 years in good health and CMV-seropositive. The rearrangement links TRBV6-6 to TRBJ2-5; D may be TRBD2 (6 bases). For the CDR3, the DNA is TGTGCCAGCAGTCCATTACCGGGACTGGGAGAAAAGGCCCAGTACTTC. Its protein is CASSPLPGLGEKAQYF.